Presented here are 10 T cell receptor beta chains from one specimen sequenced in a study of neurological immune-mediated disorders. In TCRdb, the 5' RACE reads were re-called with MiXCR into one record per CDR3 protein. This table holds roughly 62,000 distinct CDR3 sequences, over 9.5% found once. The sequenced sample consisted of PBMCs. The receptors were gathered from a man between 60 and 70 years old in good health.

This clonotype has ten or more counts. J is TRBJ1-1 and V is TRBV7-8; perhaps TRBD1 as D (6 bases). V lost 3 bases to trimming and J lost 3 bases, with 8 bases between them. There are 13 residues in the CDR3. Germline V lookup: CDR1 SGHVS, CDR2 FQNEAQ. For the CDR3, the DNA is TGTGCCAGCAGCTTCGGGGGCCACACTGAAGCTTTCTTT. Protein sequence: CASSFGGHTEAFF.

In this sample, this clonotype turned up many times. The rearrangement uses TRBV5-1 and TRBJ2-2; TRBD1 aligns across 8 bases. CDR3 size: 14 residues. With V trimmed by 4 bases and J by 2 bases, 1 base remained unmatched. CDR1 and CDR2 from the germline V gene are SGHRS and YFSETQ. The CDR3 here is CASSPGGNTGELFF. For the CDR3, the DNA is TGCGCCAGCAGCCCAGGGGGCAACACCGGGGAGCTGTTTTTT.

This clonotype occurred many times. The chain links TRBV20-1 to TRBJ2-7; no clear D gene. Germline V gene data show CDR1 as DFQATT and CDR2 as SNEGSKA (reference sequence). This CDR3 has 13 amino acids. V lost 0 bases to trimming and J lost 5 bases, with 11 bases between them. CDR3: CSARDLGPHEQYF. In DNA form, the CDR3 reads TGCAGTGCTAGAGATTTAGGGCCCCACGAGCAGTACTTC.

This clonotype was counted many times. The chain uses TRBV6-1 and TRBJ2-3; 7 nucleotides line up with TRBD2. Germline V gene data show CDR1 as MNHNS and CDR2 as SASEGT. The CDR3 runs 14 residues. J was trimmed by 6 bases and V by 5 bases; bases with no gene match: 8. The CDR3 DNA is TGTGCCAGCAGTCCGGGGGGATCGGTTGATACGCAGTATTTT. It yields the protein CASSPGGSVDTQYF.

This clonotype qualifies as medium-sized. The chain uses TRBV20-1 and TRBJ2-3; 9 bases are shared with TRBD2. This CDR3 contains 14 residues. V gave up 6 bases and J gave up 5 bases; unmatched junction bases: 9. Germline V gene data show CDR1 as DFQATT and CDR2 as SNEGSKA (reference sequence). The chain's CDR3 is CSAPEASGIDTQYF. CDR3 sequence (DNA): TGCAGTGCCCCTGAAGCTAGCGGGATAGATACGCAGTATTTT.

This clonotype was picked up many times. The chain couples TRBV20-1 to TRBJ2-7, with TRBD1 matching over 8 bases. V shed 5 bases, J shed 2 bases, and the junction held 8 bases outside the gene matches. The CDR3 contains 14 residues. Germline V gene lookup returns CDR1 DFQATT and CDR2 SNEGSKA (reference sequence). The DNA of the CDR3 is TGCAGTGCTCGTCCCCCGGGACAGGCCTACGAGCAGTACTTC. Translation gives CSARPPGQAYEQYF.

The table lists this clonotype with many counts. The CDR3 sequence is CSASAQGQGEKLFF. The CDR3 coding sequence is TGCAGTGCTAGTGCTCAGGGACAAGGTGAAAAACTGTTTTTT. V is TRBV20-1 and J is TRBJ1-4, with D possibly being TRBD1 (6 bases). V lost 3 bases and J 7 bases, leaving 15 bases between the germline ends. Per germline, CDR1 DFQATT and CDR2 SNEGSKA (reference sequence). CDR3 length equals 14 residues.

The table lists this clonotype with a few counts. The V gene is TRBV5-1, the J gene TRBJ1-1; D is ambiguous. Trimming pared 4 bases from V and 3 bases from J, leaving 10 bases between. Germline CDR1 is SGHRS and CDR2 is YFSETQ. The CDR3 covers 13 residues. The DNA for the CDR3 is TGCGCCAGCAGCGCTACAGCCGACACTGAAGCTTTCTTT. Its translation: CASSATADTEAFF.

This clonotype was detected many times. The V call is TRBV7-9, the J call TRBJ1-2, with 10 bases identical to TRBD1. Germline-derived CDR1 and CDR2 are SEHNR and FQNEAQ (reference sequence). The CDR3 has 14 amino acids. Trimming took 7 bases from V and 4 from J; bases not matched to a gene: 6. The CDR3 sequence: CASTRQGAGYGYTF. CDR3 DNA sequence: TGTGCCAGCACCCGACAGGGGGCGGGCTATGGCTACACCTTC.

The sample holds many counts of this clonotype. Written as DNA, the CDR3 is TGCAGTGTCCCACCTGGGGGGGCAAGGGGTGAGCAGTTCTTC. Encoded protein: CSVPPGGARGEQFF. The chain couples TRBV20-1 to TRBJ2-1; weak D call: TRBD2 (7 bases). CDR1 DFQATT and CDR2 SNEGSKA come from the germline V gene (reference sequence). This CDR3 spans 14 amino acids. V was cut by 7 bases and J by 9 bases, with 22 bases left in between.